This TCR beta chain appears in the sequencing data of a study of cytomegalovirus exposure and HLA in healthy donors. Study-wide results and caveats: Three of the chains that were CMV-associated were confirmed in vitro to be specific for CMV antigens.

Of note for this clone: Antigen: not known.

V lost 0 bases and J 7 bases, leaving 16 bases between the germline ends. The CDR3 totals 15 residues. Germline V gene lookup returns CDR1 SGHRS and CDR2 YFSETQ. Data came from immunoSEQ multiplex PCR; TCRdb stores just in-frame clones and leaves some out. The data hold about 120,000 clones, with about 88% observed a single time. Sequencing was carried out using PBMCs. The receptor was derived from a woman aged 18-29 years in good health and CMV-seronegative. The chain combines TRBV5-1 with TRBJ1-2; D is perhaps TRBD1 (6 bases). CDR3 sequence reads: CASSLEAGQPAGYTF. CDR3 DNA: TGCGCCAGCAGCTTGGAGGCCGGACAGCCGGCTGGCTACACCTTC.